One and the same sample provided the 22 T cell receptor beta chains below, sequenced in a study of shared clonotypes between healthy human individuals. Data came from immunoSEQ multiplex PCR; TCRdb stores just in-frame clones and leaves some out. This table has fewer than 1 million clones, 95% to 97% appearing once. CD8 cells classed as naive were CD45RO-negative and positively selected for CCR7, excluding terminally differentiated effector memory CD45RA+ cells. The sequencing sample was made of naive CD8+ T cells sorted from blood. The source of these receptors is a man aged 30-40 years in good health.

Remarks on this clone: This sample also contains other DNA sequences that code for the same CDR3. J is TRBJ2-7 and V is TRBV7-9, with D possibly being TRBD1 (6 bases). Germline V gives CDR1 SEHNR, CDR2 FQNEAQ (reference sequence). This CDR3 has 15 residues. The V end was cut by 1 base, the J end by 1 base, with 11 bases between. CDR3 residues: CASSLGQGSSYEQYF. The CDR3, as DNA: TGTGCCAGCAGCTTAGGGCAGGGGTCGTCCTACGAGCAGTACTTC.

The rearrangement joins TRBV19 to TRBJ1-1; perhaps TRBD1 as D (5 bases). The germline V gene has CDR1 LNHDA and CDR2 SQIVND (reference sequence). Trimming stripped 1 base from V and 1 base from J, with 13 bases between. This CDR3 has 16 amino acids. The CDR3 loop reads CASSIGEGRENTEAFF. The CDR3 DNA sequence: TGTGCCAGTAGTATAGGGGAGGGGAGGGAGAACACTGAAGCTTTCTTT.

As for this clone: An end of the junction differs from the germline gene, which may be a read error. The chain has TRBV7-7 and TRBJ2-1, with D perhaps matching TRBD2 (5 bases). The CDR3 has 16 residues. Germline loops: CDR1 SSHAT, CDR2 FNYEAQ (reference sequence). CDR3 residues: CASSSLPGLPDNEQFF. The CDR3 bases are TGTGCTAGCAGCTCCCTACCAGGACTTCCCGACAATGAGCAGTTCTTC.

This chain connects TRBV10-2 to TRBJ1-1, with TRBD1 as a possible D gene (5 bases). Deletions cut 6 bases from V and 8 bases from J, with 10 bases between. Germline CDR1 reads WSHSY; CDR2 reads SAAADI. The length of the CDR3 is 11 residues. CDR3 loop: CASRSQGEAFF. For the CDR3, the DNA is TGCGCCAGCAGGTCGCAGGGAGAAGCTTTCTTT.

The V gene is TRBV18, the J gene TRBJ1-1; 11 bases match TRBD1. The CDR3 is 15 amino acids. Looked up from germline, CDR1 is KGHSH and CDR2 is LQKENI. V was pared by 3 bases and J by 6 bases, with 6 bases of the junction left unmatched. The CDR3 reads CASSPWTGGTPEAFF. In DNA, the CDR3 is TGTGCCAGCTCACCCTGGACAGGGGGCACCCCTGAAGCTTTCTTT.

The CDR3 sequence is CASSGGQTSSYNEQFF. In DNA form, the CDR3 reads TGTGCCAGCAGCGGCGGACAGACTAGCTCCTACAATGAGCAGTTCTTC. The V and J genes are TRBV11-3 and TRBJ2-1, with D possibly being TRBD1 or TRBD2 (6 bases each). Germline values: CDR1 SGHNT, CDR2 YENEEA. The V gene lost 5 bases and the J gene lost 0 bases, with 14 bases spanning the gap. This CDR3 has 16 amino acids. The variable domain in full, completed from reference TRBV11-3 and TRBJ2-1, reads EAGVVQSPRYKIIEKKQPVAFWCNPISGHNTLYWYLQNLGQGPELLIRYENEEAVDDSQLPKDRFSAERLKGVDSTLKIQPAELGDSAVYLCASSGGQTSSYNEQFFGPGTRLTVL.

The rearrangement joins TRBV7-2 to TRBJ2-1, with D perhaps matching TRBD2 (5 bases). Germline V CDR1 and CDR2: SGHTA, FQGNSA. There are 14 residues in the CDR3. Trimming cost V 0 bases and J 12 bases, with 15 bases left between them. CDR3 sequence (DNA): TGTGCCAGCAGCTTAGCGAGGGCAACTGGTTGGCAGTTCTTC. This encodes CASSLARATGWQFF. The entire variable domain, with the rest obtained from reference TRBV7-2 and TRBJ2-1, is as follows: GAGVSQSPSNKVTEKGKDVELRCDPISGHTALYWYRQSLGQGLEFLIYFQGNSAPDKSGLPSDRFSAERTGGSVSTLTIQRTQQEDSAVYLCASSLARATGWQFFGPGTRLTVL.

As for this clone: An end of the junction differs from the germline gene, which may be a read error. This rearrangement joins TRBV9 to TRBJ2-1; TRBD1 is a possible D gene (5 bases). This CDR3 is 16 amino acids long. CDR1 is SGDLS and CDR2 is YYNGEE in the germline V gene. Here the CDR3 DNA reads TGCGCCAGCAGTGAAAAGTATAGGGGCGTATACAATGAGCAGTTCTTC. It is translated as CASSEKYRGVYNEQFF.

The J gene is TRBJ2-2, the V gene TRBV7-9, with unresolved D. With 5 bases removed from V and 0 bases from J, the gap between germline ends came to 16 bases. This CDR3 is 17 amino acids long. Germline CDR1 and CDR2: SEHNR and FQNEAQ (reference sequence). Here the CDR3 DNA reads TGTGCCAGCAGCCCCAACTTAGGGTTCGCGAACACCGGGGAGCTGTTTTTT. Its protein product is CASSPNLGFANTGELFF.

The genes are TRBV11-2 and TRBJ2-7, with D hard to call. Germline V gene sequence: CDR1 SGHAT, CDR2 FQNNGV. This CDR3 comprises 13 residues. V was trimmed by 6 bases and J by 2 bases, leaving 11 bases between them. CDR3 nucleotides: TGTGCCAGCAGTTGGTCTGAGGCCTACGAGCAGTACTTC. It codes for CASSWSEAYEQYF. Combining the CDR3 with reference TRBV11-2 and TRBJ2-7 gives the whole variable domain EAGVAQSPRYKIIEKRQSVAFWCNPISGHATLYWYQQILGQGPKLLIQFQNNGVVDDSQLPKDRFSAERLKGVDSTLKIQPAKLEDSAVYLCASSWSEAYEQYFGPGTRLTVT.

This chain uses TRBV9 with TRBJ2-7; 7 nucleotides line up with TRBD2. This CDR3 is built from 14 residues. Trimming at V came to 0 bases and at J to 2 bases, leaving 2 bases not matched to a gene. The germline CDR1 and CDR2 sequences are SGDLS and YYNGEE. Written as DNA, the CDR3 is TGTGCCAGCAGCGTAGGGGCGGGAGCCTACGAGCAGTACTTC. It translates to CASSVGAGAYEQYF.

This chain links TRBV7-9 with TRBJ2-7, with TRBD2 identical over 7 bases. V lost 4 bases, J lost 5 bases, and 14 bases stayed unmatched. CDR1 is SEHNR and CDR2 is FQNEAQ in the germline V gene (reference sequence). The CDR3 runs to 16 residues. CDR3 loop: CASSSASAGESHEQYF. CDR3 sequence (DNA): TGTGCCAGCAGCTCTGCTAGTGCGGGGGAGTCGCACGAGCAGTACTTC.

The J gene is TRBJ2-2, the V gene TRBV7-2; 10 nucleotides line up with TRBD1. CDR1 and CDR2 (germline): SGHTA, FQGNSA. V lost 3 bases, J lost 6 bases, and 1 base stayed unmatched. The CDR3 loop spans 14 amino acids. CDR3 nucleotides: TGTGCCAGCAGCTTGACAGGGGGCGCCGGGGAGCTGTTTTTT. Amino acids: CASSLTGGAGELFF.

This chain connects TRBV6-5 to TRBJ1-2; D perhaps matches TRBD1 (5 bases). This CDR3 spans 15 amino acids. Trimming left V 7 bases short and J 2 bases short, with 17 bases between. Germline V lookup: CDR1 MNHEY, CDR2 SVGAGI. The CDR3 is CASNRDFTSNYGYTF. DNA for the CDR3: TGTGCCAGCAACCGGGACTTCACCTCAAACTATGGCTACACCTTC.

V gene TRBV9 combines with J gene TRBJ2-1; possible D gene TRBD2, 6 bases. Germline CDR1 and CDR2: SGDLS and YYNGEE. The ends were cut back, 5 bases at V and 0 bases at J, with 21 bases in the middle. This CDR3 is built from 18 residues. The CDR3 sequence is CASRAYTGEKSSYNEQFF. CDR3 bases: TGTGCCAGCAGAGCTTACACGGGGGAGAAAAGCTCCTACAATGAGCAGTTCTTC.

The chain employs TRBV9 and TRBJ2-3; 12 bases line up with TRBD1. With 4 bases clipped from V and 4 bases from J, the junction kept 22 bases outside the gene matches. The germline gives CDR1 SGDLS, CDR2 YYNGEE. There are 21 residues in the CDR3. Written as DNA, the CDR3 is TGTGCCAGCAGCCCTGCTCTGATCGGGACAGGGGGCGCCCTGGGGGCAGATACGCAGTATTTT. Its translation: CASSPALIGTGGALGADTQYF.

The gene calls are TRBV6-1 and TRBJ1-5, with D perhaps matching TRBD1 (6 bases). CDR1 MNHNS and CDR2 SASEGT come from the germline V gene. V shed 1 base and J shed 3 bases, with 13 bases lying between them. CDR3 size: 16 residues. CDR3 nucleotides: TGTGCCAGCAGTGAAGACACAACAGGGCTCAATCAGCCCCAGCATTTT. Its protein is CASSEDTTGLNQPQHF.

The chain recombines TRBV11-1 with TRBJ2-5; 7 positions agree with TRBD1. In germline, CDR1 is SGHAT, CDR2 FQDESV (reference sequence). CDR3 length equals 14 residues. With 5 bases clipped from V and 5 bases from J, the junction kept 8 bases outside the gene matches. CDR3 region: CASSPRQGDETQYF. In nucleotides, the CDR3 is TGTGCCAGCAGCCCAAGACAGGGAGATGAGACCCAGTACTTC. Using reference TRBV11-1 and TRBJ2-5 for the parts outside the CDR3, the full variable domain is EAEVAQSPRYKITEKSQAVAFWCDPISGHATLYWYRQILGQGPELLVQFQDESVVDDSQLPKDRFSAERLKGVDSTLKIQPAELGDSAMYLCASSPRQGDETQYFGPGTRLLVL.

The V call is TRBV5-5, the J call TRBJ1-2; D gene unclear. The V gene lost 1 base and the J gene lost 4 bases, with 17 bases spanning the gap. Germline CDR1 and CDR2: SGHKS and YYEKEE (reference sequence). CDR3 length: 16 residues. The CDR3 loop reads CASSLSSGRGFYGYTF. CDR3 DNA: TGTGCCAGCAGCTTGTCGAGCGGGCGGGGTTTCTATGGCTACACCTTC.

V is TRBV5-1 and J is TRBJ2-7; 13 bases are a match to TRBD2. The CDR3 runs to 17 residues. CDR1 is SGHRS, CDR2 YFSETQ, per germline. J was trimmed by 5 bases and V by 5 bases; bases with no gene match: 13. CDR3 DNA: TGCGCCAGCAGTCCCCGAGGAACTAGCGGGAGGGCCCACGAGCAGTACTTC. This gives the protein CASSPRGTSGRAHEQYF.

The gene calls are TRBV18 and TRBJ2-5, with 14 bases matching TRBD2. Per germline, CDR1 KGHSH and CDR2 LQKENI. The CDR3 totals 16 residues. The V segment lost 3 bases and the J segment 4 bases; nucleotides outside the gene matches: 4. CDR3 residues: CASSPGLAGGGETQYF. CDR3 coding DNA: TGTGCCAGCTCACCTGGACTAGCGGGAGGAGGAGAGACCCAGTACTTC.

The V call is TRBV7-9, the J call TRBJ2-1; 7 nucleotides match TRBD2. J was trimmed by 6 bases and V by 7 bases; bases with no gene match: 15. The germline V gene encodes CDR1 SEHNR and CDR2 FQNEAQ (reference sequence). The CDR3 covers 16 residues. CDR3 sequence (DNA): TGTGCCAGCAACTCCATTTTTGAGGGCGGGAGCAATGAGCAGTTCTTC. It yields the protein CASNSIFEGGSNEQFF.